This T cell receptor beta chain was identified in a study of T cell responses to AZD1222 COVID-19 vaccine. The CDR3 has 14 residues. Germline CDR1 reads MGHRA; CDR2 reads YSYEKL. Trimming pared 1 base from V and 3 bases from J, leaving 7 bases between. Assay used: immunoSEQ multiplex PCR; TCRdb lists only in-frame clones, some missing. The sample carries under 150,000 clones, 85% to 95% recorded once. The starting material was peripheral blood, obtained on day 0 of AZD1222 vaccination. The sequence came from an adult in good health. V is TRBV4-1 and J is TRBJ1-5, with no clear D. The CDR3 region is CASSQGLDNQPQHF. CDR3 nucleotide sequence: TGCGCCAGCAGCCAAGGACTAGACAATCAGCCCCAGCATTTT.